A single sample is the source of the 5 T cell receptor beta chains below, sequenced in a study of blood T cell repertoires in COVID-19. Generated by immunoSEQ multiplex PCR, the TCRdb table keeps only in-frame clones and is missing some. The sample holds 200,000 or so clones, 80% to 90% seen once. The sample taken for sequencing was PBMCs or T cells enriched from blood (not recorded which). All receptors come from a woman between 40 and 55 years old with acute COVID-19.

The chain uses TRBV24-1 and TRBJ1-2; D is unclear. Germline V gene lookup returns CDR1 KGHDR and CDR2 SFDVKD. CDR3 size: 12 residues. Trimming removed 4 bases from V and 3 bases from J, with 5 bases in between. The CDR3, as DNA: TGTGCCACCAGTGAGGGAGACTATGGCTACACCTTC. Encoded protein: CATSEGDYGYTF.

CDR3 in amino acids: CASRTTGTYEQYF. The DNA for the CDR3 is TGTGCCAGCAGAACCACAGGGACCTACGAGCAGTACTTC. The rearrangement uses TRBV28 and TRBJ2-7; maybe TRBD1 (6 bases). V was clipped by 6 bases and J by 2 bases, with 11 bases between them. Germline loops: CDR1 MDHEN, CDR2 SYDVKM. The CDR3 is made up of 13 amino acids.

The V call is TRBV19, the J call TRBJ1-1, with D unresolved. Germline assignment: CDR1 LNHDA and CDR2 SQIVND (reference sequence). The CDR3 is 12 residues long. Trimming took 3 bases from V and 10 from J, leaving 12 bases between them. The CDR3 DNA sequence: TGTGCCAGTAGTATGGACGGACTGGGAGCTTTCTTT. Protein product: CASSMDGLGAFF.

This clone came up once. The chain recombines TRBV6-5 with TRBJ1-6; TRBD1 agrees at 7 bases. CDR3 length: 15 amino acids. V shed 6 bases and J 9 bases; nucleotides not matched to a gene: 11. Germline V gene data show CDR1 as MNHEY and CDR2 as SVGAGI. CDR3 DNA sequence: TGTGCCAGCAGGTCAACCGTCGGGACAGCTTCACCCCTCCACTTT. As protein: CASRSTVGTASPLHF.

This rearrangement joins TRBV5-1 to TRBJ2-2; possible D gene TRBD1, 6 bases. V lost 5 bases to trimming and J lost 1 base, with 9 bases between them. CDR1 and CDR2 (germline): SGHRS, YFSETQ. CDR3 length: 14 residues. CDR3 nucleotide sequence: TGCGCCAGCAGGGGACACATGAACACCGGGGAGCTGTTTTTT. Residues: CASRGHMNTGELFF.